The 7 T cell receptor beta chains below come from one sample, sequenced in a study of cytotoxic CD8 clonotypes in ibrutinib-treated CLL. Clones were sequenced by immunoSEQ multiplex PCR, and TCRdb holds only the in-frame ones, with some missing. The data contain 150,000 to 200,000 clones, more than 80% of them singletons. Source: PBMCs, taken after 24 months of ibrutinib treatment. The receptors come from a human donor with chronic lymphocytic leukemia.

V usage is TRBV5-1 and J usage is TRBJ1-4, with 9 bases lining up with TRBD1. The CDR3 contains 14 residues. V trimming: 1 base; J trimming: 8 bases; junction bases outside the gene matches: 3. Germline V lookup: CDR1 SGHRS, CDR2 YFSETQ. In DNA form, the CDR3 reads TGCGCCAGCAGCTTGACAGGGGGCAAGGAAAAACTGTTTTTT. Translation gives CASSLTGGKEKLFF.

The chain carries TRBV5-1 and TRBJ2-1; 9 bases map to TRBD1. J gave up 7 bases and V 0 bases, and 32 bases lay outside the gene matches. The germline CDR1 and CDR2 sequences are SGHRS and YFSETQ. The CDR3 sequence is 24 residues long. CDR3 DNA: TGCGCCAGCAGCTTGGCTGGACAGGGGTTCCCGGCTTGGGCCCAAAACGGGATCAGAAATGAGCAGTTCTTC. It encodes CASSLAGQGFPAWAQNGIRNEQFF.

The V call is TRBV11-3, the J call TRBJ2-5; D gene uncertain. V was trimmed by 1 base and J by 1 base, leaving 10 bases between them. The CDR3 has 15 amino acids. Germline V lookup: CDR1 SGHNT, CDR2 YENEEA. The CDR3 is CASSLVGGLQETQYF. The CDR3 region has the DNA TGTGCCAGCAGCTTAGTTGGCGGTCTCCAAGAGACCCAGTACTTC.

The rearrangement links TRBV5-4 to TRBJ2-3, with 11 bases lining up with TRBD2. The CDR3 consists of 16 residues. The ends lost 4 bases at V and 6 bases at J; junction bases unmatched: 10. Germline-derived CDR1 and CDR2 are SGHNT and YYREEE (reference sequence). CDR3 region: CASSPGLAAPGDTQYF. The CDR3 region has the DNA TGTGCCAGCAGCCCGGGACTAGCGGCGCCTGGGGATACGCAGTATTTT.

This clone has a single count. The V gene is TRBV19, the J gene TRBJ1-5, with a tentative D call TRBD1 (5 bases). Germline loops: CDR1 LNHDA, CDR2 SQIVND (reference sequence). With 4 bases removed from V and 7 bases from J, the gap between germline ends came to 20 bases. The CDR3 has 16 residues. The CDR3 loop reads CASSTFSEEGRQPQHF. The CDR3 nucleotides read TGTGCCAGTAGTACCTTTTCGGAAGAGGGACGACAGCCCCAGCATTTT.

The chain employs TRBV21-1 and TRBJ2-7; the table's TRBD1 call for D was not verified on the DNA. TRBV21-1 is flagged as a pseudogene. The CDR3 runs 14 residues. CDR3 in amino acids: CASSPPGTVYEQYF. CDR3 nucleotides: TGTGCCAGCAGCCCGCCCGGGACAGTCTACGAGCAGTACTTC.

The chain links TRBV9 to TRBJ2-1; possible D gene TRBD1, 6 bases. The germline V and J ends were trimmed by 3 bases and 5 bases, with 9 bases remaining between them. This CDR3 is built from 13 residues. Per the germline V gene, CDR1 is SGDLS and CDR2 is YYNGEE. The CDR3 region is CASSGRGDNEQFF. Here the CDR3 DNA reads TGTGCCAGCAGCGGCAGGGGAGACAATGAGCAGTTCTTC.